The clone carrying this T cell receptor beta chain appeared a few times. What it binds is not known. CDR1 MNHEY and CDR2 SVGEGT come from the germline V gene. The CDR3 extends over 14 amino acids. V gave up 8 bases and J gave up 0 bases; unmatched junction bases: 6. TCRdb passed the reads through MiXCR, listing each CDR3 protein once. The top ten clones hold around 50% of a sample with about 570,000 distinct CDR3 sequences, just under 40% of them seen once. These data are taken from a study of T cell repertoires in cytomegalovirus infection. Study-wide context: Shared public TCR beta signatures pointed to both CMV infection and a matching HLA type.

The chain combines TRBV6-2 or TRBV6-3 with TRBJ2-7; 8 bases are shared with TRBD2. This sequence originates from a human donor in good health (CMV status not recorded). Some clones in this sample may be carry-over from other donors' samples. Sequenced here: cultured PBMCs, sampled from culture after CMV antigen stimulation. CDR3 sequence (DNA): TGTGCCAGCTGGCCTGCGGGAGGCTCCTACGAGCAGTACTTC. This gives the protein CASWPAGGSYEQYF.